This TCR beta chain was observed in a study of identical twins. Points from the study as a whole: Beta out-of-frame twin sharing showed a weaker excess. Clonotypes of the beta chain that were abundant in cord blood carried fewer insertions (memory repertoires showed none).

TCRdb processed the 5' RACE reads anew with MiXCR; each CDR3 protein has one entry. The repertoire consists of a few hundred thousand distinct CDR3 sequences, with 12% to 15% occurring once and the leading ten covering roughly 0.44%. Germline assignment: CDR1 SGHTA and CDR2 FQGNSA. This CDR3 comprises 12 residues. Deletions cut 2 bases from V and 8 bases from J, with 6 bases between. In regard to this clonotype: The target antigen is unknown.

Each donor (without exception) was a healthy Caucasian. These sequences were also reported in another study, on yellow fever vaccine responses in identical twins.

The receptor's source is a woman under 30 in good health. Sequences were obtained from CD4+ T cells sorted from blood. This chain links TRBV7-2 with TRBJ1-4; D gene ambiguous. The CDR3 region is CASSLTREKLFF. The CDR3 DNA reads TGTGCCAGCAGCTTAACGCGGGAAAAACTGTTTTTT.